Following are 19 T cell receptor beta chains from one sample sequenced in a study of T cell changes during pregnancy in multiple sclerosis. Profiling relied on immunoSEQ multiplex PCR, and the TCRdb table lists in-frame clones only, not all of them. Among roughly 18,000 clones listed, around nine tenths were seen once. The sample was CD8+ T cells from peripheral blood mononuclear cells, taken after pregnancy. The receptor source for this set is a female donor in good health, enrolled as a control in a pregnancy study.

The chain employs TRBV5-6 and TRBJ1-1; perhaps TRBD1 as D (6 bases). CDR1 and CDR2 from the germline V gene are SGHDT and YYEEEE. The CDR3 is made up of 13 amino acids. Deletions cut 5 bases from V and 6 bases from J, with 14 bases between. Here the CDR3 reads CASRDNRVPEAFF. The CDR3 nucleotides are TGTGCCAGCAGGGATAACAGGGTACCTGAAGCTTTCTTT.

The V call is TRBV9, the J call TRBJ1-2; D is uncertain. This CDR3 is 14 amino acids long. With 0 bases removed from V and 3 bases from J, the gap between germline ends came to 9 bases. Per germline, CDR1 SGDLS and CDR2 YYNGEE. The CDR3 bases are TGTGCCAGCAGCGTAGCCTTGGCGGACTATGGCTACACCTTC. This sequence encodes CASSVALADYGYTF.

The chain couples TRBV6-5 to TRBJ2-4; TRBD1 aligns across 11 bases. CDR3 length: 14 residues. Trimming took 4 bases from V and 12 from J; bases not matched to a gene: 8. CDR1 and CDR2 from the germline V gene are MNHEY and SVGAGI. The CDR3 DNA is TGTGCCAGCAGTTCCCGGACAGGGGGCGGCACTCAGTACTTC. Amino acids: CASSSRTGGGTQYF.

The chain recombines TRBV7-2 with TRBJ2-2; 9 bases map to TRBD2. This CDR3 comprises 16 residues. The V gene end was trimmed by 3 bases and the J gene end by 6 bases; junction bases not matched to a gene: 8. Per the germline V gene, CDR1 is SGHTA and CDR2 is FQGNSA. CDR3 bases: TGTGCCAGCAGCTTGCCCCTAGCGGGGTTAGCCGGGGAGCTGTTTTTT. Translation: CASSLPLAGLAGELFF. Using reference TRBV7-2 and TRBJ2-2 for the parts outside the CDR3, the full variable domain is GAGVSQSPSNKVTEKGKDVELRCDPISGHTALYWYRQSLGQGLEFLIYFQGNSAPDKSGLPSDRFSAERTGGSVSTLTIQRTQQEDSAVYLCASSLPLAGLAGELFFGEGSRLTVL.

The V gene is TRBV30, the J gene TRBJ2-6; D may be TRBD2 (5 bases). V was shortened by 0 bases and J by 0 bases, with 6 bases between the two germline ends. The CDR3 loop spans 15 amino acids. Per the germline V gene, CDR1 is GTSNPN and CDR2 is SVGIG (reference sequence). CDR3 bases: TGTGCCTGGAGTGTACTAGGCTCTGGGGCCAACGTCCTGACTTTC. Its protein is CAWSVLGSGANVLTF.

This clone occurred once. The chain carries TRBV9 and TRBJ1-6; 7 bases fit TRBD1. The CDR3 contains 13 residues. Germline CDR1 reads SGDLS; CDR2 reads YYNGEE. After removal of 4 bases from V and 9 bases from J, the junction contained 4 bases not matched to a gene. The CDR3 bases are TGTGCCAGCAGCTTTGCAGGGGGTTCACCCCTCCACTTT. This codes for CASSFAGGSPLHF.

V and J are TRBV27 and TRBJ1-1, with TRBD1 as a possible D gene (6 bases). Germline values: CDR1 MNHEY, CDR2 SMNVEV (reference sequence). V was trimmed by 6 bases and J by 3 bases, leaving 11 bases between them. The CDR3 covers 13 residues. The CDR3 loop is CASSFTGYTEAFF. The CDR3 nucleotides read TGTGCCAGCAGCTTCACAGGGTACACTGAAGCTTTCTTT.

This chain's CDR3 is CARSDPSGGTYEQYF. The CDR3 nucleotides are TGTGCCAGGTCCGATCCTAGCGGGGGAACCTACGAGCAGTACTTC. The V call is TRBV2, the J call TRBJ2-7; 10 nucleotides align to TRBD2. This CDR3 has 15 residues. Germline CDR1 is SNHLY and CDR2 is FYNNEI. V lost 9 bases, J lost 2 bases, and 10 bases stayed unmatched.

V is TRBV7-9 and J is TRBJ1-1, with 8 bases matching TRBD1. J gave up 2 bases and V 1 base, and 6 bases lay outside the gene matches. Looked up from germline, CDR1 is SEHNR and CDR2 is FQNEAQ (reference sequence). This CDR3 comprises 16 residues. The CDR3 bases are TGTGCCAGCAGCTTAGTATGGGCAGGGGGCAACACTGAAGCTTTCTTT. This gives the protein CASSLVWAGGNTEAFF. Full variable domain (missing parts from reference TRBV7-9 and TRBJ1-1): DTGVSQNPRHKITKRGQNVTFRCDPISEHNRLYWYRQTLGQGPEFLTYFQNEAQLEKSRLLSDRFSAERPKGSFSTLEIQRTEQGDSAMYLCASSLVWAGGNTEAFFGQGTRLTVV.

This chain uses TRBV9 with TRBJ1-2; TRBD1 might be the D (6 bases). In germline, CDR1 is SGDLS, CDR2 YYNGEE. The CDR3 is made up of 14 amino acids. Trimming left V 0 bases short and J 8 bases short, with 14 bases between. The CDR3 protein is CASSVGELQGGYTF. CDR3 DNA sequence: TGTGCCAGCAGCGTAGGAGAATTGCAGGGGGGCTACACCTTC.

The gene calls are TRBV5-1 and TRBJ2-2, with D tentatively TRBD2 (5 bases). From germline, CDR1 is SGHRS and CDR2 YFSETQ. The CDR3 is made up of 14 amino acids. The V end lost 0 bases, the J end lost 5 bases, and 8 bases lay between the germline ends. CDR3 nucleotide sequence: TGCGCCAGCAGCTTGGCAAGCGGAACCGGGGAGCTGTTTTTT. It specifies CASSLASGTGELFF.

This chain links TRBV7-9 with TRBJ1-5; 9 bases are shared with TRBD1. Trimming cost V 3 bases and J 5 bases; bases outside gene matches: 2. CDR1 and CDR2 from the germline V gene are SEHNR and FQNEAQ (reference sequence). There are 14 residues in the CDR3. The CDR3 DNA sequence: TGTGCCAGCAGCTTGGGACAGGGACATCAGCCCCAGCATTTT. Residues: CASSLGQGHQPQHF.

The chain recombines TRBV29-1 with TRBJ1-2; 7 bases align to TRBD1. This CDR3 region has 14 residues. Germline loops: CDR1 SQVTM, CDR2 ANQGSEA. V was pared by 0 bases and J by 2 bases, with 3 bases of the junction left unmatched. CDR3 region: CSVEERQGNYGYTF. The CDR3 DNA sequence: TGCAGCGTTGAAGAAAGACAGGGCAACTATGGCTACACCTTC.

V usage is TRBV15 and J usage is TRBJ1-1; 7 nucleotides match TRBD1. V was clipped by 1 base and J by 5 bases; unmatched bases: 7. This CDR3 contains 15 residues. Germline CDR1 reads LNHNV; CDR2 reads YYDKDF (reference sequence). CDR3: CATSRGTSGGTEAFF. The CDR3 bases are TGTGCCACCAGCAGAGGCACCTCAGGGGGAACTGAAGCTTTCTTT.

The gene calls are TRBV28 and TRBJ2-1; D unclear. V lost 6 bases to trimming and J lost 0 bases, with 6 bases between them. Looked up from germline, CDR1 is MDHEN and CDR2 is SYDVKM. The CDR3 extends over 13 amino acids. Written as DNA, the CDR3 is TGTGCCAGCAGCCCTCCCTCCTACAATGAGCAGTTCTTC. Its protein is CASSPPSYNEQFF.

The chain recombines TRBV27 with TRBJ2-1; 9 bases match TRBD2. The length of the CDR3 is 16 residues. The J segment lost 9 bases and the V segment lost 4 bases, leaving 13 bases of the junction unmatched. CDR1 is MNHEY, CDR2 SMNVEV, per germline (reference sequence). The CDR3 loop is CASSSDSSGADGEQFF. The CDR3 DNA reads TGTGCCAGCAGTTCGGACTCTAGCGGGGCAGACGGTGAGCAGTTCTTC.

The V gene is TRBV7-9, the J gene TRBJ2-1; 9 nucleotides match TRBD2. The germline V gene has CDR1 SEHNR and CDR2 FQNEAQ (reference sequence). V was clipped by 4 bases and J by 2 bases; unmatched bases: 12. The CDR3 runs 18 residues. Written as DNA, the CDR3 is TGTGCCAGCAGCTCAACTAGCGGGCGAACCCCCCCCTACAATGAGCAGTTCTTC. Protein sequence: CASSSTSGRTPPYNEQFF.

The chain couples TRBV14 to TRBJ2-7; TRBD1 is a possible D gene (6 bases). The ends were cut back, 4 bases at V and 5 bases at J, with 12 bases in the middle. The germline CDR1 and CDR2 sequences are SGHDN and FVKESK. This CDR3 contains 13 residues. The DNA of the CDR3 is TGTGCCAGCAGCCCGCGACAGGCTCACGAGCAGTACTTC. The encoded protein is CASSPRQAHEQYF.

This clone was observed a handful of times. This rearrangement joins TRBV27 to TRBJ1-1, with 9 bases fitting TRBD1. J lost 9 bases, V lost 7 bases, and 6 bases had no gene match. The CDR3 runs 12 residues. Germline CDR1 and CDR2: MNHEY and SMNVEV (reference sequence). The CDR3 sequence is CASKGQGRKAFF. The CDR3 nucleotides read TGTGCCAGCAAGGGACAGGGTCGGAAAGCTTTCTTT.